This T cell receptor beta chain appears in the sequencing data of a study of OX40 agonist ivuxolimab in advanced cancers. Findings of the study overall: Partial responders treated at 0.1-3.0 mg/kg exhibited clonal expansion among the lowest measured. The specificity for antigen of the expanded peripheral T cells was not determined.

Sequenced by immunoSEQ multiplex PCR; TCRdb stores in-frame clones only, minus some. The data show 40,000 to 50,000 clones, with just under 90% seen just once and around 35% held by the top ten. With respect to this clone: Its antigen is unidentified.

Trimming left V 4 bases short and J 2 bases short, with 13 bases between. From germline, CDR1 is SGDLS and CDR2 YYNGEE. The CDR3 runs to 14 residues. The clonotype was recovered from an adult with an advanced solid tumor such as melanoma, head and neck, liver or kidney cancer. The sample consisted of CD4+ or CD8+ T cells sorted from blood, taken in a trial of the OX40 agonist ivuxolimab. V gene TRBV9 combines with J gene TRBJ2-7; D may be TRBD1 (6 bases). The CDR3 is CASSSRQDTYEQYF. CDR3 sequence (DNA): TGTGCCAGCAGCTCCCGACAGGACACCTACGAGCAGTACTTC.